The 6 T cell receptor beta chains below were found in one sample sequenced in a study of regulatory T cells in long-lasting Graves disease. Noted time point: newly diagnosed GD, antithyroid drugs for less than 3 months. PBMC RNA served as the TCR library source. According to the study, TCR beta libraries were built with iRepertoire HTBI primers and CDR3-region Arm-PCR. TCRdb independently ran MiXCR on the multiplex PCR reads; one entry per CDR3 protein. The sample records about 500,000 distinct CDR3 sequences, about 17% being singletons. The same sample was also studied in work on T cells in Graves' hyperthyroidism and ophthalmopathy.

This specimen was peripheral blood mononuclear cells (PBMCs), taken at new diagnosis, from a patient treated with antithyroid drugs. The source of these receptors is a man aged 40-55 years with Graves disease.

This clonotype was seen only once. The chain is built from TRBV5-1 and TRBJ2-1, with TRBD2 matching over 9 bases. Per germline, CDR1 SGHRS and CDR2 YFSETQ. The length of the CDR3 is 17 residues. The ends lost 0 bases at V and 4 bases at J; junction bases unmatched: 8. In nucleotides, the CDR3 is TGCGCCAGCAGCTTGGTCGCTAGCGGGACTCAATACAATGAGCAGTTCTTC. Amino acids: CASSLVASGTQYNEQFF. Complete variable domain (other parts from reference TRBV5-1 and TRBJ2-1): KAGVTQTPRYLIKTRGQQVTLSCSPISGHRSVSWYQQTPGQGLQFLFEYFSETQRNKGNFPGRFSGRQFSNSRSEMNVSTLELGDSALYLCASSLVASGTQYNEQFFGPGTRLTVL.

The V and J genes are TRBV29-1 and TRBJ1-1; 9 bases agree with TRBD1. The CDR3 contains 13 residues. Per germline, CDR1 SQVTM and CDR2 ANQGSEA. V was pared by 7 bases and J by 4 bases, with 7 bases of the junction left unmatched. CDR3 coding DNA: TGCAGCGCCACAGGACAGGGGAGCACTGAAGCTTTCTTT. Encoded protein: CSATGQGSTEAFF.

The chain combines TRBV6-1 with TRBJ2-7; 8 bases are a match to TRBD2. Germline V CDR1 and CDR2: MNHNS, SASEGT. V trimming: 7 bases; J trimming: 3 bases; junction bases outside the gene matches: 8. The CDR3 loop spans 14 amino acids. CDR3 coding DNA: TGTGCCAGCACTTCGGGGGGGATGGTCTACGAGCAGTACTTC. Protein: CASTSGGMVYEQYF.

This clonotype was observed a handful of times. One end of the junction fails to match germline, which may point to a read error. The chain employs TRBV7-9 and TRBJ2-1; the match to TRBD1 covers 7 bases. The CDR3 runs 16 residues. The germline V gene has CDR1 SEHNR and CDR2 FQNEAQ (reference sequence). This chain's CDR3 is CAGSNSPGQKPNEQFF. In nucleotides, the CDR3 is TGTGCCGGCAGCAACTCTCCGGGACAGAAACCCAATGAGCAGTTCTTC. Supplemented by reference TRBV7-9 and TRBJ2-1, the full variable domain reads DTGVSQNPRHKITKRGQNVTFRCDPISEHNRLYWYRQTLGQGPEFLTYFQNEAQLEKSRLLSDRFSAERPKGSFSTLEIQRTEQGDSAMYLCAGSNSPGQKPNEQFFGPGTRLTVL.

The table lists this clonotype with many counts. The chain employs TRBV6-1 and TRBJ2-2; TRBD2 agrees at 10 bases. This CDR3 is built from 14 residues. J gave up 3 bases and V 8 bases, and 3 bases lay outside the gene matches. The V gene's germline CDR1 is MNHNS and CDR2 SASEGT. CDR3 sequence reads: CASGGLAHTGELFF. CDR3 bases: TGTGCCAGCGGGGGACTAGCGCACACCGGGGAGCTGTTTTTT.

The CDR3 loop reads CASSSLPGAKTEAFF. The CDR3 bases are TGTGCCAGCAGTTCCCTACCGGGGGCGAAGACTGAAGCTTTCTTT. The chain carries TRBV28 and TRBJ1-1, with D perhaps TRBD1 (6 bases). The CDR3 covers 15 residues. The V end was cut by 4 bases, the J end by 5 bases, with 17 bases between. Germline CDR1 MDHEN, CDR2 SYDVKM.